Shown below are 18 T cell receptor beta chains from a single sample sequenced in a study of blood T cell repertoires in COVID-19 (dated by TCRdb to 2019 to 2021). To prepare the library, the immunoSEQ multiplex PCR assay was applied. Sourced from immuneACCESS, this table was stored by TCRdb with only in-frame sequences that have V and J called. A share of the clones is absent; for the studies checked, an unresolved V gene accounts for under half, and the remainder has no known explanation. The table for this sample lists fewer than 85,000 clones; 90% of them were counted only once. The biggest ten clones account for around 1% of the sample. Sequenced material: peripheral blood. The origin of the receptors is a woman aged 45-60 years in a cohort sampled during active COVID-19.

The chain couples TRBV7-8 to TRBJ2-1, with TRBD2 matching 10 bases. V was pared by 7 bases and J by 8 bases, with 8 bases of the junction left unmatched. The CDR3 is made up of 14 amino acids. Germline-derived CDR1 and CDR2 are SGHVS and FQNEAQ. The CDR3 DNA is TGTGCCAGCACCAGAGCGGGGGGGGTGGATGAGCAGTTCTTC. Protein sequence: CASTRAGGVDEQFF.

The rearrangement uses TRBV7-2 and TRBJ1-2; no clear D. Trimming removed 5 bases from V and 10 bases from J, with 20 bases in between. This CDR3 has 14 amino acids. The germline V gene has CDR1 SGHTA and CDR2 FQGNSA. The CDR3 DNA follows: TGTGCCAGCAGCCCCCGGGCGGACTTGAGTTACTACACCTTC. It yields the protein CASSPRADLSYYTF.

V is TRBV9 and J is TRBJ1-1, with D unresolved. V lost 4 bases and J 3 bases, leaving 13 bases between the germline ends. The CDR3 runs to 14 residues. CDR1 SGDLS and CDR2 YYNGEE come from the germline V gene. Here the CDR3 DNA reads TGTGCCAGCAGCCTAGGAACAGTATACACTGAAGCTTTCTTT. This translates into CASSLGTVYTEAFF.

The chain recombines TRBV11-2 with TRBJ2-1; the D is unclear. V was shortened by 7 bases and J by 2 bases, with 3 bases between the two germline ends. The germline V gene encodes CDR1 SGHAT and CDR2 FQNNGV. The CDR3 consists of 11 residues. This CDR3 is CASTTYNEQFF. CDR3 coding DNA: TGTGCCAGCACCACCTACAATGAGCAGTTCTTC.

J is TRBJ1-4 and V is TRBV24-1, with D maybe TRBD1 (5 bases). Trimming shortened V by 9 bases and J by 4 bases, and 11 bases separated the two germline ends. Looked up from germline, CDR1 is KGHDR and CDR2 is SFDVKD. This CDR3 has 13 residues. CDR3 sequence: CATSGQFNEKLFF. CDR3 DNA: TGTGCCACCTCCGGACAATTTAATGAAAAACTGTTTTTT.

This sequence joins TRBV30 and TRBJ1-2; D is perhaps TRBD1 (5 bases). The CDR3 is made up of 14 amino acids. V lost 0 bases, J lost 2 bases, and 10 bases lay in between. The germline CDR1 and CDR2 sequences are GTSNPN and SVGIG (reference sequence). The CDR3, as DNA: TGTGCCTGGAGTGTACAAGGGGTCAACTATGGCTACACCTTC. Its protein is CAWSVQGVNYGYTF.

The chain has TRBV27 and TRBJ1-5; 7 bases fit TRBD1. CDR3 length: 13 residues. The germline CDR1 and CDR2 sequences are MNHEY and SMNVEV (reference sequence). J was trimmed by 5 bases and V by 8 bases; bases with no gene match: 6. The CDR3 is CASGDRDYQPQHF. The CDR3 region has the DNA TGTGCCAGCGGCGACAGGGACTATCAGCCCCAGCATTTT.

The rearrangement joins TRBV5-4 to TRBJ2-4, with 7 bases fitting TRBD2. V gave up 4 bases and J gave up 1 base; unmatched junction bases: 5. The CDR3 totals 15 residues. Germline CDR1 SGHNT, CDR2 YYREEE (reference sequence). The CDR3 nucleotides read TGTGCCAGCAGCCTGGGGGGGGAGGCCAAAAACATTCAGTACTTC. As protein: CASSLGGEAKNIQYF.

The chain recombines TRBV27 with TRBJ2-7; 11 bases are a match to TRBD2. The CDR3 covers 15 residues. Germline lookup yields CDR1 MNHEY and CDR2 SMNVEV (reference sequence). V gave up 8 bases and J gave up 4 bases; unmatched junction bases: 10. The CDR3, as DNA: TGTGCCAGCCAGGTTGATAGCGGGAGGGCTTACGAGCAGTACTTC. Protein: CASQVDSGRAYEQYF.

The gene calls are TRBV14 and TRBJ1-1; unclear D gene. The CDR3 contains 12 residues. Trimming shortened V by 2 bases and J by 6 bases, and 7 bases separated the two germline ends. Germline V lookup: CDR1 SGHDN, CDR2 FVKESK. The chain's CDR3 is CASSQNGPEAFF. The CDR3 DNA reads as TGTGCCAGCAGCCAAAATGGCCCTGAAGCTTTCTTT.

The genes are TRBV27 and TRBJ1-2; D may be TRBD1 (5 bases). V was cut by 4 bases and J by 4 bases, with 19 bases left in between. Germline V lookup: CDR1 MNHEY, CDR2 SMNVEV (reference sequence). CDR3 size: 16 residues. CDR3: CASSSDSTSSFYGYTF. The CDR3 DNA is TGTGCCAGCAGTTCTGACAGTACTTCCTCCTTCTATGGCTACACCTTC.

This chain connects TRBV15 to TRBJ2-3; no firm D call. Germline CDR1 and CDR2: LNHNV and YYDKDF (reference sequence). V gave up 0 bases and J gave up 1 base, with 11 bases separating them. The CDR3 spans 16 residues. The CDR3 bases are TGTGCCACCAGCAGAGATCTTGGGCCCGGCACAGATACGCAGTATTTT. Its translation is CATSRDLGPGTDTQYF.

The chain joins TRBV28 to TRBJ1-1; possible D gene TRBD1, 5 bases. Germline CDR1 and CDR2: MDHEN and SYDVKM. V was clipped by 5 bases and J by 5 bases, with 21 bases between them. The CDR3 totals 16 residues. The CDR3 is CASSPGADAGMTEAFF. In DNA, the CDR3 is TGTGCCAGCAGTCCTGGGGCGGACGCAGGGATGACTGAAGCTTTCTTT.

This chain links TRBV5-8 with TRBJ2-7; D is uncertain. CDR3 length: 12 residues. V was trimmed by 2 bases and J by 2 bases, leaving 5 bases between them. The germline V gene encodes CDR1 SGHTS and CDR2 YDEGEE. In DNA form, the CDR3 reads TGTGCCAGCAGCTTCAGGACCTACGAGCAGTACTTC. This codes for CASSFRTYEQYF.

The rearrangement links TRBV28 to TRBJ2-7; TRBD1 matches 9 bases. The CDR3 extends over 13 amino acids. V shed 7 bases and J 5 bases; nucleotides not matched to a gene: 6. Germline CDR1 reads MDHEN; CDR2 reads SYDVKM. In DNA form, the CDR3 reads TGTGCCAGCACCCGGGACAGGGCAGACGAGCAGTACTTC. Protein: CASTRDRADEQYF.

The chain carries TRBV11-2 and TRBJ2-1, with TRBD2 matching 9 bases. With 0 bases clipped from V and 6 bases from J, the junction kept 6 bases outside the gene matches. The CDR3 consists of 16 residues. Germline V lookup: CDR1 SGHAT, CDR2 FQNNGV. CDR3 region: CASSLEGGRAVNEQFF. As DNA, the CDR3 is TGTGCCAGCAGCTTAGAAGGCGGGAGGGCCGTCAATGAGCAGTTCTTC. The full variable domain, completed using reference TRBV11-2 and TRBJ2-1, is EAGVAQSPRYKIIEKRQSVAFWCNPISGHATLYWYQQILGQGPKLLIQFQNNGVVDDSQLPKDRFSAERLKGVDSTLKIQPAKLEDSAVYLCASSLEGGRAVNEQFFGPGTRLTVL.

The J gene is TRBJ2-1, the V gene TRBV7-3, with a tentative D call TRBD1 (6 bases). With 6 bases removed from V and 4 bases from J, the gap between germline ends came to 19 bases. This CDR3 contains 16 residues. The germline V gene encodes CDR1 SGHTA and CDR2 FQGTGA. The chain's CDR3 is CASSLQSGVPYNEQFF. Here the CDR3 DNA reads TGTGCCAGCAGTTTGCAGTCAGGGGTTCCGTACAATGAGCAGTTCTTC.

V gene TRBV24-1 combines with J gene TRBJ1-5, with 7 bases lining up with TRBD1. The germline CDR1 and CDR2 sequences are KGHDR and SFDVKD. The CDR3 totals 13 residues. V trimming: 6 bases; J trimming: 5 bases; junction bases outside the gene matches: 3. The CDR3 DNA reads TGTGCCACCAGTAGGACAGGTTATCAGCCCCAGCATTTT. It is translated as CATSRTGYQPQHF.